The 27 T cell receptor beta chains listed next were all sequenced from one sample in a study of T cell repertoires in cytomegalovirus infection. TCRdb re-called the reads with MiXCR, one entry per CDR3 protein. This repertoire shows around 770,000 distinct CDR3 sequences, 25% to 30% found once; its top ten account for less than 15%. These receptors have no identified antigens. Sequencing was performed on cultured CD8+ T cells from PBMCs, taken from culture after CMV antigen stimulation. Receptor source: a human donor in good health (CMV status not recorded). Some clones in this sample may be carry-over from other donors' samples.

The V gene is TRBV12-3 or TRBV12-4, the J gene TRBJ2-6; no reliable D call. The CDR3 has 19 amino acids. Trimming stripped 2 bases from V and 0 bases from J, with 17 bases between. DNA of the CDR3: TGTGCCAGCAGTTTAATCTTCCAAGGAGTCTTCTCTGGGGCCAACGTCCTGACTTTC. Translated: CASSLIFQGVFSGANVLTF.

The chain combines TRBV6-2 or TRBV6-3 with TRBJ1-5; weak D call: TRBD1 (5 bases). The CDR3 spans 18 residues. CDR1 and CDR2 from the germline V gene are MNHEY and SVGEGT. V gave up 0 bases and J gave up 6 bases, with 21 bases separating them. CDR3 sequence (DNA): TGTGCCAGCAGTTACTCGAGACGGGGCTCTGTTGAGGGTCAGCCCCAGCATTTT. As protein: CASSYSRRGSVEGQPQHF.

This sequence joins TRBV4-3 and TRBJ2-3; no clear D gene. The CDR3 length is 16 residues. Trimming removed 0 bases from V and 2 bases from J, with 12 bases in between. CDR1 is LGHNA and CDR2 is YSLEER in the germline V gene. CDR3 sequence: CASSQDGEGITDTQYF. The CDR3 DNA is TGCGCCAGCAGCCAAGATGGTGAAGGTATCACAGATACGCAGTATTTT.

This clonotype was recorded at least ten times. This sequence joins TRBV6-2 or TRBV6-3 and TRBJ2-7; maybe TRBD2 (6 bases). V was shortened by 11 bases and J by 0 bases, with 14 bases between the two germline ends. This CDR3 is built from 13 residues. CDR1 MNHEY and CDR2 SVGEGT come from the germline V gene. The chain's CDR3 is CAGVWEDSYEQYV. CDR3 sequence (DNA): TGTGCCGGAGTCTGGGAGGACTCCTACGAGCAGTACGTC.

V usage is TRBV19 and J usage is TRBJ1-3; D ambiguous. Trimming cost V 3 bases and J 0 bases, with 9 bases left between them. Germline V gene sequence: CDR1 LNHDA, CDR2 SQIVND (reference sequence). The CDR3 runs to 15 residues. As DNA, the CDR3 is TGTGCCAGTAGTATCATCAGCAGCTCTGGAAACACCATATATTTT. It codes for CASSIISSSGNTIYF.

The chain has TRBV5-6 and TRBJ2-2, with D tentatively TRBD2 (6 bases). The CDR3 has 12 amino acids. Per the germline V gene, CDR1 is SGHDT and CDR2 is YYEEEE. Trimming pared 4 bases from V and 7 bases from J, leaving 8 bases between. CDR3 residues: CASSPEGGELFF. CDR3 in DNA: TGTGCCAGCAGCCCGGAGGGCGGGGAGCTGTTTTTT.

The V gene is TRBV9, the J gene TRBJ1-2; tentative D call: TRBD1 (5 bases). CDR1 and CDR2 (germline): SGDLS, YYNGEE. The CDR3 is made up of 15 amino acids. Deletions cut 4 bases from V and 6 bases from J, with 19 bases between. The CDR3 bases are TGTGCCAGCAGCTCCTGGGACGGTCTGCGGGATGGCTACACCTTC. Amino acids: CASSSWDGLRDGYTF. The full variable domain, rest sourced from reference TRBV9 and TRBJ1-2, is DSGVTQTPKHLITATGQRVTLRCSPRSGDLSVYWYQQSLDQGLQFLIQYYNGEERAKGNILERFSAQQFPDLHSELNLSSLELGDSALYFCASSSWDGLRDGYTFGSGTRLTVV.

The rearrangement joins TRBV27 to TRBJ1-4, with TRBD1 as a possible D gene (5 bases). The CDR3 runs 14 residues. V gave up 4 bases and J gave up 12 bases, with 18 bases separating them. The germline V gene encodes CDR1 MNHEY and CDR2 SMNVEV (reference sequence). CDR3 in amino acids: CASSWGISGVELFF. Here the CDR3 DNA reads TGTGCCAGCAGTTGGGGGATCTCGGGCGTGGAACTGTTTTTT.

This clonotype has more than one count but fewer than ten. This sequence joins TRBV20-1 and TRBJ1-5; 9 positions agree with TRBD1. Trimming cost V 5 bases and J 2 bases; bases outside gene matches: 10. Germline lookup yields CDR1 DFQATT and CDR2 SNEGSKA (reference sequence). This CDR3 comprises 16 residues. The chain's CDR3 is CSAANFGTGRNQPQHF. CDR3 nucleotides: TGCAGTGCTGCAAATTTTGGGACAGGGCGCAATCAGCCCCAGCATTTT.

This clonotype has just a few counts. V gene TRBV6-1 combines with J gene TRBJ2-1; no definite D call. CDR1 and CDR2 (germline): MNHNS, SASEGT. CDR3 length: 19 amino acids. The germline V and J ends were trimmed by 4 bases and 4 bases, with 26 bases remaining between them. The CDR3 region has the DNA TGTGCCAGCAGTGCACCCTACGAAGCTATTAATCTCCCTTACAATGAGCAGTTCTTC. Translated: CASSAPYEAINLPYNEQFF.

Only a few counts were recorded for this clonotype. The chain links TRBV20-1 to TRBJ1-1; TRBD1 might be the D (6 bases). There are 14 residues in the CDR3. From germline, CDR1 is DFQATT and CDR2 SNEGSKA (reference sequence). V lost 0 bases, J lost 1 base, and 9 bases lay in between. The CDR3 sequence: CSARDQGWNTEAFF. CDR3 DNA: TGCAGTGCTAGAGATCAGGGGTGGAACACTGAAGCTTTCTTT.

The sample holds a few counts of this clonotype. The chain recombines TRBV5-1 with TRBJ1-1; TRBD1 agrees at 10 bases. From germline, CDR1 is SGHRS and CDR2 YFSETQ. Trimming at V came to 4 bases and at J to 4 bases, leaving 10 bases not matched to a gene. The CDR3 covers 16 residues. CDR3 amino acids: CASSPRDRGWGTEAFF. The CDR3 DNA is TGCGCCAGCAGCCCGCGGGACAGGGGCTGGGGCACTGAAGCTTTCTTT.

The gene calls are TRBV28 and TRBJ2-1; D not certain. The CDR3 length is 12 residues. Germline V gene lookup returns CDR1 MDHEN and CDR2 SYDVKM. V lost 2 bases, J lost 10 bases, and 9 bases lay in between. CDR3 sequence: CASSLILQEQFF. Written as DNA, the CDR3 is TGTGCCAGCAGTTTAATCTTACAGGAGCAGTTCTTC. Looking up the rest from reference TRBV28 and TRBJ2-1 gives the full variable domain: DVKVTQSSRYLVKRTGEKVFLECVQDMDHENMFWYRQDPGLGLRLIYFSYDVKMKEKGDIPEGYSVSREKKERFSLILESASTNQTSMYLCASSLILQEQFFGPGTRLTVL.

The sample holds a few counts of this clonotype. The rearrangement joins TRBV28 to TRBJ2-1; 9 bases align to TRBD2. V was pared by 6 bases and J by 6 bases, with 9 bases of the junction left unmatched. This CDR3 has 15 residues. Germline CDR1 is MDHEN and CDR2 is SYDVKM. In DNA, the CDR3 is TGTGCCAGCAGGGTGACTAGCGGCTTACGCAATGAGCAGTTCTTC. It encodes CASRVTSGLRNEQFF.

This sequence joins TRBV6-2 or TRBV6-3 and TRBJ1-2, with D unclear. CDR1 and CDR2 from the germline V gene are MNHEY and SVGEGT. With 2 bases removed from V and 6 bases from J, the gap between germline ends came to 13 bases. The CDR3 covers 14 residues. The CDR3 nucleotides are TGTGCCAGCAGTTACGAGGCAGTAATTAATGGCTACACCTTC. Its translation is CASSYEAVINGYTF.

This clonotype was counted a few times. The V gene is TRBV6-1, the J gene TRBJ2-7; 9 positions agree with TRBD1. The germline V gene has CDR1 MNHNS and CDR2 SASEGT. The ends lost 6 bases at V and 2 bases at J; junction bases unmatched: 8. The CDR3 sequence is 15 residues long. The CDR3 DNA reads as TGTGCCAGCAGGGGGGACAGGGTGGAAACCTACGAGCAGTACGTC. Protein product: CASRGDRVETYEQYV.

The chain couples TRBV18 to TRBJ2-3; TRBD1 is a possible D gene (7 bases). V lost 5 bases, J lost 0 bases, and 18 bases lay in between. The CDR3 covers 17 residues. Germline lookup yields CDR1 KGHSH and CDR2 LQKENI. The CDR3 DNA follows: TGTGCCAGCTCAGGCTCAAGGAGGGGGCGTAGCACAGATACGCAGTATTTT. Translated: CASSGSRRGRSTDTQYF.

The chain couples TRBV7-6 to TRBJ2-7; 9 bases align to TRBD2. J gave up 3 bases and V 5 bases, and 11 bases lay outside the gene matches. This CDR3 is built from 16 residues. CDR1 and CDR2 (germline): SGHVS, FNYEAQ. This CDR3 reads CASSPPTGLAHYEQYF. As DNA, the CDR3 is TGTGCCAGCAGCCCCCCCACGGGACTAGCACACTACGAGCAGTACTTC.

This clonotype was observed a handful of times. V usage is TRBV2 and J usage is TRBJ2-1; D not resolved. V lost 0 bases to trimming and J lost 9 bases, with 6 bases between them. This CDR3 is 12 amino acids long. Germline values: CDR1 SNHLY, CDR2 FYNNEI. CDR3 protein: CASSEAYGEQFF. DNA for the CDR3: TGTGCCAGCAGTGAAGCCTACGGTGAGCAGTTCTTC.

This CDR3 reads CASSFIGGRTDTQYF. CDR3 nucleotides: TGTGCCAGCAGTTTCATCGGGGGACGCACAGATACGCAGTATTTT. The genes are TRBV2 and TRBJ2-3; maybe TRBD2 (6 bases). Trimming left V 5 bases short and J 1 base short, with 13 bases between. CDR1 is SNHLY and CDR2 is FYNNEI in the germline V gene. The CDR3 covers 15 residues.

The sample holds a few counts of this clonotype. The chain joins TRBV27 to TRBJ1-5; maybe TRBD1 (5 bases). The V and J ends lost 6 bases and 3 bases respectively, with 12 bases between them. The CDR3 is 14 residues long. Germline CDR1 reads MNHEY; CDR2 reads SMNVEV (reference sequence). The CDR3 nucleotides are TGTGCCAGCAGGCCAGGGTCGGACAATCAGCCCCAGCATTTT. Its translation is CASRPGSDNQPQHF.

The chain links TRBV4-1 to TRBJ1-1, with 7 positions matching TRBD1. Germline V CDR1 and CDR2: MGHRA, YSYEKL. V lost 1 base, J lost 6 bases, and 2 bases stayed unmatched. The CDR3 is made up of 13 amino acids. CDR3 residues: CASSQAGTAEAFF. The CDR3 DNA sequence: TGCGCCAGCAGCCAAGCCGGGACAGCTGAAGCTTTCTTT.

This clonotype has only a few counts. V gene TRBV7-3 combines with J gene TRBJ1-1; D is undetermined. This CDR3 contains 12 residues. Germline CDR1 and CDR2: SGHTA and FQGTGA. Trimming removed 4 bases from V and 5 bases from J, with 8 bases in between. The CDR3 here is CASSSVGTEAFF. Here the CDR3 DNA reads TGTGCCAGCAGCTCTGTGGGAACTGAAGCTTTCTTT.

This clonotype was seen only a few times. V is TRBV7-6 and J is TRBJ2-2, with a tentative D call TRBD1 (6 bases). CDR1 is SGHVS and CDR2 is FNYEAQ in the germline V gene. This CDR3 spans 16 amino acids. V lost 4 bases and J lost 5, with 17 bases in between. DNA for the CDR3: TGTGCCAGCAGCTATCCGGGCAGGGGCGGAACCGGGGAGCTGTTTTTT. Translating gives CASSYPGRGGTGELFF.

The chain joins TRBV6-2 or TRBV6-3 to TRBJ2-7, with D perhaps matching TRBD2 (6 bases). The CDR3 contains 15 residues. V lost 5 bases and J lost 1, with 15 bases in between. Per germline, CDR1 MNHEY and CDR2 SVGEGT. The CDR3: CASSPPEGLSYEQYV. The CDR3 region has the DNA TGTGCCAGCAGTCCACCGGAGGGGTTATCCTACGAGCAGTACGTC.

Only a few counts were recorded for this clonotype. This chain joins TRBV24-1 and TRBJ1-5, with D possibly being TRBD1 (5 bases). The germline V and J ends were trimmed by 4 bases and 8 bases, with 11 bases remaining between them. Germline V CDR1 and CDR2: KGHDR, SFDVKD. This CDR3 is 13 amino acids long. The CDR3 reads CATSDPGGEPQHF. The CDR3 nucleotides are TGTGCCACCAGTGACCCTGGGGGGGAGCCCCAGCATTTT.

This clonotype was detected only a few times. The rearrangement uses TRBV28 and TRBJ1-2; possibly TRBD1 for D (6 bases). The CDR3 spans 13 residues. Germline CDR1 and CDR2: MDHEN and SYDVKM. V lost 9 bases and J 3 bases, leaving 14 bases between the germline ends. CDR3 amino acids: CASHGGRYYGYTF. CDR3 coding DNA: TGTGCCAGTCACGGGGGGCGGTACTATGGCTACACCTTC.